This T cell receptor (beta chain) was observed in a study of OX40 agonist ivuxolimab in advanced cancers. The wider study: The eligibility criteria allowed prior anti-PD-1, anti-PD-L1 or anti-CTLA-4 therapy, and about 40% had some.

Study-level findings and limits: Among some nonresponders, normalized T-cell clonal expansion was also low. Compared with CD4+, CD8+ T cells on average had more expanded clones.

The germline V gene has CDR1 SGDLS and CDR2 YYNGEE. V was clipped by 1 base and J by 0 bases, with 10 bases between them. The CDR3 runs 15 residues. A few counts support this clone. Its antigen is not known. The table came from immunoSEQ multiplex PCR; TCRdb's copy has only in-frame clones and leaves some out. Altogether tens of thousands of clones are present, about 91% being singletons, with the ten largest covering 0.15% to 0.2%. Excluded were patients having autoimmune disease history or systemic immunosuppression. The source is an adult with an advanced solid tumor such as melanoma, head and neck, liver or kidney cancer. This chain connects TRBV9 to TRBJ1-1; TRBD1 is a possible D gene (5 bases). The sequences come from CD4+ or CD8+ T cells sorted from blood, collected in a trial of the OX40 agonist ivuxolimab. Written as DNA, the CDR3 is TGTGCCAGCAGCGTAAGTTGGGGCCTGAACACTGAAGCTTTCTTT. Protein product: CASSVSWGLNTEAFF.